The 30 T cell receptor beta chains below were found in one sample sequenced in a study of control samples from healthy donors and cancer patients. The table came from immunoSEQ multiplex PCR; TCRdb's copy has only in-frame clones and leaves some out. The table has 85,000 to 90,000 clones, about 89% seen once. The sample comprised blood. The receptor set was obtained from a man aged 30 to 39 in good health.

This clone was counted only a few times. This chain links TRBV6-1 with TRBJ2-1; D remains unclear. Trimming pared 0 bases from V and 9 bases from J, leaving 15 bases between. The germline CDR1 and CDR2 sequences are MNHNS and SASEGT. The length of the CDR3 is 15 residues. The CDR3 loop is CASSEAGSSLFEQFF. Here the CDR3 DNA reads TGTGCCAGCAGTGAAGCTGGGTCTAGTCTGTTTGAGCAGTTCTTC.

The V call is TRBV28, the J call TRBJ1-1; 8 bases match TRBD1. Germline trimming cut 3 bases from V and 7 bases from J; bases unmatched to any gene: 4. This CDR3 region has 13 residues. Germline CDR1 is MDHEN and CDR2 is SYDVKM. The CDR3 DNA follows: TGTGCCAGCAGTTTGCAGGGGGCTTATGAAGCTTTCTTT. Translation: CASSLQGAYEAFF.

This chain uses TRBV19 with TRBJ1-4; D uncertain. Trimming shortened V by 2 bases and J by 5 bases, and 15 bases separated the two germline ends. Germline CDR1 LNHDA, CDR2 SQIVND (reference sequence). The CDR3 runs 16 residues. CDR3 sequence: CASSIMALAGNEKLFF. The CDR3, as DNA: TGTGCCAGTAGTATAATGGCTTTGGCAGGCAATGAAAAACTGTTTTTT.

The J gene is TRBJ2-7, the V gene TRBV5-6; 8 nucleotides match TRBD1. V gave up 3 bases and J gave up 0 bases; unmatched junction bases: 8. This CDR3 has 16 residues. Per the germline V gene, CDR1 is SGHDT and CDR2 is YYEEEE. CDR3 residues: CASSSPTGGYSYEQYV. CDR3 DNA: TGTGCCAGCAGCTCGCCAACAGGGGGATACTCCTACGAGCAGTACGTC.

CDR3 DNA sequence: TGTGCCAGCAGTAAGGGACGAAGTGAAAAACTGTTTTTT. Residues: CASSKGRSEKLFF. This sequence joins TRBV6-5 and TRBJ1-4; maybe TRBD1 (5 bases). There are 13 residues in the CDR3. V dropped 5 bases and J dropped 7 bases, with 11 bases sitting between them. Germline V gene lookup returns CDR1 MNHEY and CDR2 SVGAGI.

V gene TRBV4-1 combines with J gene TRBJ2-7, with 7 bases identical to TRBD1. The CDR3 sequence is 15 residues long. From germline, CDR1 is MGHRA and CDR2 YSYEKL. The trim removed 3 bases at V and 4 bases at J, leaving 9 bases unmatched. The CDR3 loop is CASSQEDRQGYEQYV. CDR3 nucleotides: TGCGCCAGCAGCCAGGAGGACAGGCAGGGGTACGAGCAGTACGTC.

This chain links TRBV5-1 with TRBJ2-7; TRBD2 aligns across 7 bases. This CDR3 has 14 amino acids. Germline V gene data show CDR1 as SGHRS and CDR2 as YFSETQ. The J segment lost 0 bases and the V segment lost 4 bases, leaving 4 bases of the junction unmatched. CDR3 nucleotides: TGCGCCAGCAGCCCCTGGGAGGGCTCCTACGAGCAGTACGTC. This sequence encodes CASSPWEGSYEQYV.

The CDR3: CASSPERVGINEKLFF. In nucleotides, the CDR3 is TGTGCCAGCTCACCAGAACGGGTGGGGATTAATGAAAAACTGTTTTTT. The chain uses TRBV18 and TRBJ1-4; D gene uncertain. V lost 2 bases and J 4 bases, leaving 14 bases between the germline ends. Germline-derived CDR1 and CDR2 are KGHSH and LQKENI. This CDR3 is 16 amino acids long.

V is TRBV5-6 and J is TRBJ2-7, with 10 bases aligning to TRBD1. V was pared by 4 bases and J by 2 bases, with 9 bases of the junction left unmatched. Germline V gene sequence: CDR1 SGHDT, CDR2 YYEEEE. This CDR3 has 16 residues. The CDR3 DNA reads as TGTGCCAGCAGCCTTTGGGGGACAGGGGCGACCTACGAGCAGTACGTC. Translated: CASSLWGTGATYEQYV.

J is TRBJ1-2 and V is TRBV3-1 (or the pseudogene TRBV3-2), with a tentative D call TRBD1 (5 bases). From germline, CDR1 is LGHDT and CDR2 YNNKEL (reference sequence). The CDR3 has 15 amino acids. Trimming took 3 bases from V and 4 from J, leaving 15 bases between them. The CDR3 sequence: CASSQAGQAIYGYTF. CDR3 DNA sequence: TGTGCCAGCAGCCAGGCGGGGCAGGCGATCTATGGCTACACCTTC.

This rearrangement joins TRBV6-5 to TRBJ1-2; D possibly corresponds to TRBD1 (6 bases). V lost 7 bases and J lost 2, with 11 bases in between. The V gene's germline CDR1 is MNHEY and CDR2 SVGAGI. This CDR3 has 13 residues. Here the CDR3 DNA reads TGTGCCAGCAAACCGGACAGAAACTATGGCTACACCTTC. It encodes CASKPDRNYGYTF.

J is TRBJ1-1 and V is TRBV28; tentatively, D is TRBD1 (6 bases). The germline gives CDR1 MDHEN, CDR2 SYDVKM. Trimming cost V 8 bases and J 7 bases, with 14 bases left between them. CDR3 size: 12 residues. In DNA form, the CDR3 reads TGTGCCAGCTGTGAGAGGGGGGTTGAAGCTTTCTTT. Translating gives CASCERGVEAFF.

CDR3 in amino acids: CASHEVSTPLHF. DNA for the CDR3: TGTGCCAGCCACGAAGTGTCGACACCCCTCCACTTT. V gene TRBV11-2 combines with J gene TRBJ1-6; D remains unclear. Between the trimmed V and J ends, which lost 8 bases and 11 bases, there was a span of 13 bases. The CDR3 runs 12 residues. The germline V gene has CDR1 SGHAT and CDR2 FQNNGV.

The V and J genes are TRBV10-2 and TRBJ2-1; 12 positions match TRBD2. Germline trimming cut 8 bases from V and 4 bases from J; bases unmatched to any gene: 3. The CDR3 totals 14 residues. The V gene's germline CDR1 is WSHSY and CDR2 SAAADI. CDR3 amino acids: CASFGTSGYNEQFF. The CDR3 bases are TGCGCCAGCTTCGGGACTAGCGGGTACAATGAGCAGTTCTTC.

This clone was detected only once. The rearrangement links TRBV30 to TRBJ1-3, with D hard to call. Germline assignment: CDR1 GTSNPN and CDR2 SVGIG (reference sequence). This CDR3 spans 14 amino acids. Trimming left V 0 bases short and J 2 bases short, with 8 bases between. CDR3 DNA sequence: TGTGCCTGGAGTGTCCTGATCGCTGGAAACACCATATATTTT. Its translation is CAWSVLIAGNTIYF. The whole variable domain, remainder taken from reference TRBV30 and TRBJ1-3, is SQTIHQWPATLVQPVGSPLSLECTVEGTSNPNLYWYRQAAGRGLQLLFYSVGIGQISSEVPQNLSASRPQDRQFILSSKKLLLSDSGFYLCAWSVLIAGNTIYFGEGSWLTVV.

Concerning this clone: Other DNA variants within this sample encode the same CDR3. The chain couples TRBV5-1 to TRBJ1-1; 9 bases fit TRBD1. The V and J ends lost 4 bases and 1 base, in that order; junction bases with no gene match: 2. CDR1 and CDR2 from the germline V gene are SGHRS and YFSETQ. CDR3 length equals 14 residues. CDR3 protein: CASSVGQGNTEAFF. The CDR3 DNA follows: TGCGCCAGCAGCGTGGGACAGGGGAACACTGAAGCTTTCTTT.

The rearrangement links TRBV2 to TRBJ1-1; D not certain. Germline-derived CDR1 and CDR2 are SNHLY and FYNNEI. Trimming removed 6 bases from V and 7 bases from J, with 9 bases in between. The CDR3 covers 11 residues. The DNA for the CDR3 is TGTGCCAGCAGGAGTTCGGGTGAAGCTTTCTTT. Encoded protein: CASRSSGEAFF.

The genes are TRBV27 and TRBJ1-1; D gene ambiguous. The V end was cut by 5 bases, the J end by 1 base, with 8 bases between. CDR1 and CDR2 from the germline V gene are MNHEY and SMNVEV (reference sequence). The CDR3 is 13 amino acids. CDR3 sequence reads: CASSAIRNTEAFF. CDR3 DNA: TGTGCCAGCAGTGCTATCAGGAACACTGAAGCTTTCTTT.

The V gene is TRBV10-3, the J gene TRBJ1-5; the match to TRBD1 covers 7 bases. This CDR3 contains 17 residues. Germline values: CDR1 ENHRY, CDR2 SYGVKD. The junction had 10 bases not matched to a gene; V was cut back by 3 bases and J by 2 bases. The CDR3 here is CAISEYNRGWGNQPQHF. CDR3 coding DNA: TGTGCCATCAGTGAATACAACAGGGGTTGGGGCAATCAGCCCCAGCATTTT.

The chain links TRBV6-5 to TRBJ2-5; TRBD1 aligns across 9 bases. The J segment lost 5 bases and the V segment lost 6 bases, leaving 10 bases of the junction unmatched. Germline CDR1 and CDR2: MNHEY and SVGAGI. The CDR3 sequence is 15 residues long. The DNA of the CDR3 is TGTGCCAGCAGGGCCCAACAGGGGGCTTGGGAGACCCAGTACTTC. Translating it yields CASRAQQGAWETQYF.

The chain carries TRBV5-6 and TRBJ2-7; D is tentatively TRBD1 or TRBD2 (5 bases each). This CDR3 spans 18 amino acids. Trimming removed 5 bases at V and 0 bases at J, with 24 bases between. CDR1 SGHDT and CDR2 YYEEEE come from the germline V gene. CDR3 sequence: CASSTPGLTPGPSYEQYV. In DNA form, the CDR3 reads TGTGCCAGCAGTACCCCGGGGCTAACACCGGGGCCCTCCTACGAGCAGTACGTC.

The V gene is TRBV11-3, the J gene TRBJ2-1; TRBD1 might be the D (5 bases). Germline V CDR1 and CDR2: SGHNT, YENEEA. The CDR3 totals 13 residues. Trimming cost V 5 bases and J 7 bases, with 12 bases left between them. The chain's CDR3 is CASSLQDRNEQFF. The CDR3 DNA reads as TGTGCCAGCAGCCTCCAAGACAGAAATGAGCAGTTCTTC.

The chain combines TRBV9 with TRBJ1-2; D gene unclear. Germline V CDR1 and CDR2: SGDLS, YYNGEE. The CDR3 runs to 14 residues. Deletions cut 1 base from V and 4 bases from J, with 11 bases between. The CDR3 nucleotides read TGTGCCAGCAGCGTAACGTCAGAAGGCTATGGCTACACCTTC. This translates into CASSVTSEGYGYTF.

This clone was seen once. The chain couples TRBV24-1 to TRBJ2-2; D remains ambiguous. CDR3 length equals 12 residues. The ends were cut back, 5 bases at V and 4 bases at J, with 4 bases in the middle. The germline V gene encodes CDR1 KGHDR and CDR2 SFDVKD. Here the CDR3 reads CATSAGTGELFF. CDR3 sequence (DNA): TGTGCCACCAGTGCCGGCACCGGGGAGCTGTTTTTT.

The chain has TRBV30 and TRBJ1-6; 7 bases align to TRBD1. The CDR3 consists of 15 residues. V lost 3 bases to trimming and J lost 7 bases; unmatched junction nucleotides: 9. CDR1 is GTSNPN and CDR2 is SVGIG in the germline V gene (reference sequence). CDR3 protein: CAWRDRTGPNSPLHF. CDR3 DNA sequence: TGTGCCTGGAGGGACCGGACAGGACCGAATTCACCCCTCCACTTT.

This clone was detected only a few times. The chain is built from TRBV19 and TRBJ1-4, with 7 nucleotides matching TRBD1. Trimming took 7 bases from V and 5 from J; bases not matched to a gene: 10. The germline V gene encodes CDR1 LNHDA and CDR2 SQIVND (reference sequence). The CDR3 is made up of 15 amino acids. The CDR3 DNA sequence: TGTGCCAGTACCAGCGGGACAGTGGGCAATGAAAAACTGTTTTTT. Its protein is CASTSGTVGNEKLFF.

This chain's CDR3 is CASSLQSWGYGYTF. The CDR3 bases are TGTGCCAGCAGCTTGCAGTCCTGGGGCTATGGCTACACCTTC. The gene calls are TRBV5-6 and TRBJ1-2; D uncertain. The CDR3 runs 14 residues. Germline V gene data show CDR1 as SGHDT and CDR2 as YYEEEE. The V end was cut by 1 base, the J end by 4 bases, with 11 bases between.

The chain has TRBV7-8 and TRBJ2-5; TRBD1 aligns across 8 bases. Germline V lookup: CDR1 SGHVS, CDR2 FQNEAQ. CDR3 length: 16 amino acids. The trim removed 2 bases at V and 1 base at J, leaving 6 bases unmatched. CDR3 loop: CASSLSGTGIQETQYF. In DNA, the CDR3 is TGTGCCAGCAGCTTATCGGGGACAGGTATCCAAGAGACCCAGTACTTC.

The V call is TRBV12-3 or TRBV12-4, the J call TRBJ2-1, with a possible D match to TRBD1 (6 bases). CDR3 length: 13 amino acids. Trimming removed 1 base at V and 6 bases at J, with 7 bases between. The CDR3 here is CASSLVGGNEQFF. The DNA for the CDR3 is TGTGCCAGCAGTTTAGTAGGGGGCAATGAGCAGTTCTTC.

The V and J genes are TRBV12-5 and TRBJ2-5; the match to TRBD2 covers 8 bases. Germline assignment: CDR1 LGHNT and CDR2 FRNRAP. V trimming: 4 bases; J trimming: 4 bases; junction bases outside the gene matches: 17. This CDR3 comprises 18 residues. In nucleotides, the CDR3 is TGTGCTAGTGGTTGGGAGAGAGTGGGGCGCCGGGGGGGAGAGACCCAGTACTTC. Translating gives CASGWERVGRRGGETQYF.